The 26 T cell receptor beta chains below were found in one sample sequenced in a study of a mutant IDH1 vaccine in newly diagnosed glioma. Time point of the sample: week 5, during vaccination. Doses consisted of 300 ug of mutant IDH1 20-mer peptide each, paired with topical imiquimod. Their cognate antigens are unknown. Method: immunoSEQ multiplex PCR; TCRdb's copy keeps in-frame clones and lacks some. The data contain about 56,000 clones, 75% to 90% of them seen just once; the ten biggest clones take up about 4.6%. The sample was PBMCs, taken from a glioma patient whose treatment included an IDH1 peptide vaccine. All receptors derive from a woman aged 40 to 50 with glioma.

V usage is TRBV4-3 and J usage is TRBJ2-3; D is unresolved. V was trimmed by 9 bases and J by 0 bases, leaving 13 bases between them. The V gene's germline CDR1 is LGHNA and CDR2 YSLEER. This CDR3 region has 14 residues. CDR3 nucleotides: TGCGCCAGTGCAGGACGGGTGAGCACAGATACGCAGTATTTT. Its protein is CASAGRVSTDTQYF.

The chain is built from TRBV5-1 and TRBJ1-4, with D tentatively TRBD1 (6 bases). Germline V CDR1 and CDR2: SGHRS, YFSETQ. The CDR3 has 15 residues. The ends were cut back, 4 bases at V and 5 bases at J, with 15 bases in the middle. CDR3 sequence: CASSTGTGLNEKLFF. The CDR3 DNA is TGCGCCAGCAGCACCGGCACAGGGTTAAATGAAAAACTGTTTTTT. The full variable domain, its missing parts supplied by reference TRBV5-1 and TRBJ1-4, is KAGVTQTPRYLIKTRGQQVTLSCSPISGHRSVSWYQQTPGQGLQFLFEYFSETQRNKGNFPGRFSGRQFSNSRSEMNVSTLELGDSALYLCASSTGTGLNEKLFFGSGTQLSVL.

The chain is built from TRBV6-5 and TRBJ2-7; 8 positions agree with TRBD1. V lost 8 bases, J lost 1 base, and 4 bases stayed unmatched. Germline assignment: CDR1 MNHEY and CDR2 SVGAGI. This CDR3 contains 13 residues. The chain's CDR3 is CASRDRISYEQYF. DNA of the CDR3: TGTGCCAGCCGGGACAGGATATCCTACGAGCAGTACTTC.

The V call is TRBV2, the J call TRBJ1-2, with D possibly TRBD1 on 5 matching bases. Trimming shortened V by 6 bases and J by 4 bases, and 12 bases separated the two germline ends. Per germline, CDR1 SNHLY and CDR2 FYNNEI. This CDR3 spans 13 amino acids. The CDR3 DNA reads TGTGCCAGCAGCCAATTGACAGTCTATGGCTACACCTTC. Its translation: CASSQLTVYGYTF.

The chain is built from TRBV19 and TRBJ2-5, with a tentative D call TRBD2 (7 bases). Per germline, CDR1 LNHDA and CDR2 SQIVND (reference sequence). V was clipped by 9 bases and J by 3 bases, with 14 bases between them. The CDR3 extends over 13 amino acids. CDR3 sequence: CASRRGAKETQYF. CDR3 DNA: TGTGCCAGCCGACGGGGGGCGAAAGAGACCCAGTACTTC.

V is TRBV29-1 and J is TRBJ1-2; D perhaps matches TRBD1 (5 bases). The CDR3 is 15 residues long. Trimming removed 3 bases from V and 0 bases from J, with 14 bases in between. Germline CDR1 is SQVTM and CDR2 is ANQGSEA. The CDR3 DNA is TGCAGCGTTGAGGGGGAGGGTTTCACTAACTATGGCTACACCTTC. This translates into CSVEGEGFTNYGYTF.

The chain recombines TRBV11-2 with TRBJ1-4; D may be TRBD1 (5 bases). The CDR3 has 18 residues. The germline CDR1 and CDR2 sequences are SGHAT and FQNNGV. V was clipped by 3 bases and J by 8 bases, with 25 bases between them. The CDR3 region is CASSFNLGGFSRGEKLFF. CDR3 nucleotide sequence: TGTGCCAGCAGCTTCAACTTGGGGGGGTTTTCCAGAGGGGAAAAACTGTTTTTT. Looking up the rest from reference TRBV11-2 and TRBJ1-4 gives the full variable domain: EAGVAQSPRYKIIEKRQSVAFWCNPISGHATLYWYQQILGQGPKLLIQFQNNGVVDDSQLPKDRFSAERLKGVDSTLKIQPAKLEDSAVYLCASSFNLGGFSRGEKLFFGSGTQLSVL.

The CDR3 nucleotides read TGTGCCAGCAGCGTAGTTGCCAGGGGGGGTTCACCCCTCCACTTT. This translates into CASSVVARGGSPLHF. The chain couples TRBV9 to TRBJ1-6; 7 positions match TRBD1. The CDR3 covers 15 residues. The V gene's germline CDR1 is SGDLS and CDR2 YYNGEE. V trimming: 0 bases; J trimming: 9 bases; junction bases outside the gene matches: 6.

The rearrangement links TRBV6-6 to TRBJ2-7, with a possible D match to TRBD2 (6 bases). V lost 2 bases and J 0 bases, leaving 8 bases between the germline ends. The germline V gene has CDR1 MNHNY and CDR2 SVGAGI (reference sequence). CDR3 length: 14 amino acids. CDR3 region: CASSYPGSSYEQYF. In DNA, the CDR3 is TGTGCCAGCAGTTACCCCGGGAGCTCCTACGAGCAGTACTTC.

The chain is built from TRBV14 and TRBJ1-2, with D tentatively TRBD1 (6 bases). Germline V gives CDR1 SGHDN, CDR2 FVKESK. V dropped 2 bases and J dropped 8 bases, with 12 bases sitting between them. The CDR3 contains 13 residues. CDR3 protein: CASSQRYREGYTF. The CDR3 nucleotides are TGTGCCAGCAGCCAACGATACAGGGAGGGCTACACCTTC.

The chain joins TRBV6-6 to TRBJ2-7, with 9 bases lining up with TRBD2. The germline CDR1 and CDR2 sequences are MNHNY and SVGAGI (reference sequence). The CDR3 extends over 16 amino acids. V dropped 6 bases and J dropped 6; count of bases not matched to a gene: 15. The CDR3 sequence is CASSPSTSGGPGEQYF. The CDR3 bases are TGTGCCAGCAGCCCGTCGACAAGCGGGGGGCCCGGCGAGCAGTACTTC.

The chain joins TRBV2 to TRBJ2-7; unclear D gene. The CDR3 spans 11 residues. V was pared by 3 bases and J by 5 bases, with 5 bases between. The germline V gene encodes CDR1 SNHLY and CDR2 FYNNEI. CDR3 sequence (DNA): TGTGCCAGCAGTGACATCCACGAGCAGTACTTC. It codes for CASSDIHEQYF.

This chain joins TRBV5-1 and TRBJ2-7; D gene ambiguous. The CDR3 spans 16 residues. Germline CDR1 reads SGHRS; CDR2 reads YFSETQ. The germline V and J ends were trimmed by 2 bases and 2 bases, with 17 bases remaining between them. CDR3 DNA sequence: TGCGCCAGCAGCTTCCTCCTGGTCTACTCCACCTACGAGCAGTACTTC. Its protein product is CASSFLLVYSTYEQYF.

This clone has just one count. The rearrangement links TRBV7-9 to TRBJ1-1; 7 nucleotides line up with TRBD1. The CDR3 covers 15 residues. CDR1 SEHNR and CDR2 FQNEAQ come from the germline V gene (reference sequence). Germline trimming cut 1 base from V and 5 bases from J; bases unmatched to any gene: 7. For the CDR3, the DNA is TGTGCCAGCAGCTTAGAAGGGGGCGGGAGAACTGAAGCTTTCTTT. Translation: CASSLEGGGRTEAFF.

This chain connects TRBV27 to TRBJ1-2; tentative D call: TRBD1 (5 bases). Germline V gene sequence: CDR1 MNHEY, CDR2 SMNVEV (reference sequence). V lost 5 bases and J lost 8, with 15 bases in between. CDR3 size: 13 residues. The CDR3 sequence is CASSMKGFSGYTF. CDR3 in DNA: TGTGCCAGCAGTATGAAGGGGTTTTCAGGCTACACCTTC.

V and J are TRBV4-1 and TRBJ2-2, with 12 positions matching TRBD2. The CDR3 loop spans 18 amino acids. After removal of 5 bases from V and 0 bases from J, the junction contained 7 bases not matched to a gene. Germline V lookup: CDR1 MGHRA, CDR2 YSYEKL. As DNA, the CDR3 is TGCGCCAGCAGCTTCGGACTAGCGGGACGCGCGAACACCGGGGAGCTGTTTTTT. Translation gives CASSFGLAGRANTGELFF.

The gene calls are TRBV2 and TRBJ1-1, with D perhaps TRBD1 (5 bases). V dropped 6 bases and J dropped 2 bases, with 13 bases sitting between them. CDR3 length: 14 amino acids. The germline CDR1 and CDR2 sequences are SNHLY and FYNNEI. This chain's CDR3 is CASSEGRGNTEAFF. CDR3 sequence (DNA): TGTGCCAGCAGCGAGGGACGGGGAAACACTGAAGCTTTCTTT.

This sequence joins TRBV6-5 and TRBJ2-3; TRBD1 might be the D (5 bases). Germline CDR1 and CDR2: MNHEY and SVGAGI. V gave up 0 bases and J gave up 4 bases, with 11 bases separating them. CDR3 size: 15 residues. In DNA form, the CDR3 reads TGTGCCAGCAGTTACTCATTCGTGGGGCCAGATACGCAGTATTTT. This codes for CASSYSFVGPDTQYF.

The CDR3 is CASSPGTVYGYTF. CDR3 nucleotides: TGTGCCAGCAGTCCAGGGACAGTATATGGCTACACCTTC. V is TRBV27 and J is TRBJ1-2, with 7 positions matching TRBD1. V shed 5 bases and J 5 bases; nucleotides not matched to a gene: 5. There are 13 residues in the CDR3. From germline, CDR1 is MNHEY and CDR2 SMNVEV (reference sequence).

The rearrangement joins TRBV9 to TRBJ2-2, with D perhaps given as TRBD1 or TRBD2 (5 bases each). Germline CDR1 is SGDLS and CDR2 is YYNGEE. The V and J ends lost 3 bases and 5 bases respectively, with 14 bases between them. This CDR3 is built from 15 residues. CDR3 loop: CASSGPFGGTGELFF. CDR3 sequence (DNA): TGTGCCAGCAGCGGGCCATTTGGGGGTACCGGGGAGCTGTTTTTT.

J is TRBJ1-2 and V is TRBV15; a weak D match, TRBD1 (5 bases). CDR1 is LNHNV and CDR2 is YYDKDF in the germline V gene (reference sequence). CDR3 size: 17 residues. The V and J ends lost 0 bases and 4 bases respectively, with 18 bases between them. CDR3 sequence reads: CATSRDFRQLWGYGYTF. CDR3 DNA: TGTGCCACCAGCAGAGATTTCAGACAGCTTTGGGGCTATGGCTACACCTTC.

The chain uses TRBV19 and TRBJ2-2; D uncertain. Germline-derived CDR1 and CDR2 are LNHDA and SQIVND (reference sequence). With 5 bases removed from V and 6 bases from J, the gap between germline ends came to 10 bases. CDR3 length: 13 residues. CDR3 in amino acids: CASSSVVSGELFF. The CDR3, as DNA: TGTGCCAGTAGTTCTGTCGTTTCCGGGGAGCTGTTTTTT.

Only one count was recorded for this clone. The chain has TRBV5-1 and TRBJ2-3; 9 bases are shared with TRBD2. V was pared by 0 bases and J by 5 bases, with 7 bases of the junction left unmatched. This CDR3 contains 16 residues. CDR1 SGHRS and CDR2 YFSETQ come from the germline V gene. DNA of the CDR3: TGCGCCAGCAGCTTGGGCGGGGGGGGAGGTCAAGATACGCAGTATTTT. Amino acid sequence: CASSLGGGGGQDTQYF.

This chain uses TRBV7-9 with TRBJ1-2; D ambiguous. The CDR3 is 15 amino acids. Between the trimmed V and J ends, which lost 5 bases and 0 bases, there was a span of 13 bases. Germline V CDR1 and CDR2: SEHNR, FQNEAQ (reference sequence). DNA for the CDR3: TGTGCCAGCAGCCCGGGTGGGAGAACTAACTATGGCTACACCTTC. Its translation is CASSPGGRTNYGYTF. Variable domain in full (rest from reference TRBV7-9 and TRBJ1-2): DTGVSQNPRHKITKRGQNVTFRCDPISEHNRLYWYRQTLGQGPEFLTYFQNEAQLEKSRLLSDRFSAERPKGSFSTLEIQRTEQGDSAMYLCASSPGGRTNYGYTFGSGTRLTVV.

The chain is built from TRBV7-8 and TRBJ1-4, with D perhaps matching TRBD1 (6 bases). The CDR3 runs to 17 residues. Germline assignment: CDR1 SGHVS and CDR2 FQNEAQ. V lost 1 base to trimming and J lost 0 bases, with 12 bases between them. The CDR3 reads CASSLGYRVSTNEKLFF. The CDR3 DNA sequence: TGTGCCAGCAGCTTAGGTTACAGGGTTTCAACTAATGAAAAACTGTTTTTT.

This sequence joins TRBV6-5 and TRBJ1-2; TRBD1 matches at 9 bases. Germline V gene sequence: CDR1 MNHEY, CDR2 SVGAGI. J lost 7 bases, V lost 4 bases, and 4 bases had no gene match. The CDR3 loop spans 13 amino acids. CDR3 in DNA: TGTGCCAGCAGTTCCACAGGGGGCAGTGGCTACACCTTC. Translation gives CASSSTGGSGYTF.